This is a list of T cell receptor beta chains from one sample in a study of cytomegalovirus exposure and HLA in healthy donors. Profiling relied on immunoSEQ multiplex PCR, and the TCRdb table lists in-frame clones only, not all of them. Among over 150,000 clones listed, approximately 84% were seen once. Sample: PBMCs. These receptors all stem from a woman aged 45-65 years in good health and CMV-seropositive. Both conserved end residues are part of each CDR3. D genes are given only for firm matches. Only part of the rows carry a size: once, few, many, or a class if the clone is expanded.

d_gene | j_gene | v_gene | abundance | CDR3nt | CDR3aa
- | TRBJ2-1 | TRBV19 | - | TGTGCCAGTAGTATCGATCGCGGCGGTAGCTCCTACAATGAGCAGTTCTTC | CASSIDRGGSSYNEQFF
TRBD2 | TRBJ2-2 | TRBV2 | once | TGTGCCAGCAGTGAGCGGGGAGGGGACACCGGGGAGCTGTTTTTT | CASSERGGDTGELFF
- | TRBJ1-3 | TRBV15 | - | TGTGCCACCAGCAGAGGCAGCTCTGGAAACACCATATATTTT | CATSRGSSGNTIYF
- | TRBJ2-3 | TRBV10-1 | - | TGCGCCAGCAGCTTCACAGATACGCAGTATTTT | CASSFTDTQYF
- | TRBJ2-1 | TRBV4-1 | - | TGCGCCAGCAGCCGCGAGCTTAGCTCAAGCTCCTACAATGAGCAGTTCTTC | CASSRELSSSSYNEQFF
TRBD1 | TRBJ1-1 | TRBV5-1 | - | TGCGCCAGCAGCTTCGGGACAGGTAGCACTGAAGCTTTCTTT | CASSFGTGSTEAFF
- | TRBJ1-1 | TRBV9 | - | TGTGCCAGCAGCCCCAGGGGACAAAACACTGAAGCTTTCTTT | CASSPRGQNTEAFF
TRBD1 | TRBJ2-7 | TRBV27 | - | TGTGCCAGCAGTCAACTGGGGACAGGAGACTACGAGCAGTACTTC | CASSQLGTGDYEQYF
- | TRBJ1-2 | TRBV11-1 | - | TGTGCCAGCAGCTTTGACGCGGGGGAAGGCTACACCTTC | CASSFDAGEGYTF
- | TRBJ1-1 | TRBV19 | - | TGTGCCAGTAGTGTAGACAGCGGGAGAATGGACACTGAAGCTTTCTTT | CASSVDSGRMDTEAFF
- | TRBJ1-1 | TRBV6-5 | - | TGTGCCAGCAGTTACGGCCCGGGGATGAAGACTGAAGCTTTCTTT | CASSYGPGMKTEAFF
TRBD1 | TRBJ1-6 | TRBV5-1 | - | TGCGCCAGCAGCTGGGGAGGACAGGCAGACTCACCCCTCCACTTT | CASSWGGQADSPLHF
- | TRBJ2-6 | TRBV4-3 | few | TGCGCCAGCAGCCAAGATGGGGGGGCTGGGGCCAACGGCCTGACTTTC | CASSQDGGAGANGLTF